This TCR beta chain was obtained from a study of T cell repertoires in cytomegalovirus infection. Study details: TCR beta signatures that were public indicated CMV infection and matching HLA type.

V shed 5 bases and J shed 5 bases, with 21 bases lying between them. CDR1 and CDR2 from the germline V gene are SQVTM and ANQGSEA. The CDR3 extends over 15 amino acids. TCRdb fed the reads into MiXCR, producing one record per CDR3 protein. The sample consists of about 180,000 distinct CDR3 sequences, about 15% of them appearing once. In this sample, this clonotype turned up many times. Its antigen is still unknown. Study conclusions and caveats: It was HLA-C-restricted CMV-specific TCR beta clonotypes that dominated the response ex vivo.

The rearrangement uses TRBV29-1 and TRBJ2-5; perhaps TRBD2 as D (6 bases). The sequence came from a human donor in good health (CMV status not recorded). Some clones in this sample may be carry-over from other donors' samples. The sequenced sample consisted of PBMCs. The CDR3 spells CSVLWGTGVGETQYF. The CDR3 DNA sequence: TGCAGCGTTCTTTGGGGGACGGGGGTCGGGGAGACCCAGTACTTC. Drawing the rest from reference TRBV29-1 and TRBJ2-5, the complete variable domain is SAVISQKPSRDICQRGTSLTIQCQVDSQVTMMFWYRQQPGQSLTLIATANQGSEATYESGFVIDKFPISRPNLTFSTLTVSNMSPEDSSIYLCSVLWGTGVGETQYFGPGTRLLVL.